This entry lists 8 T cell receptor beta chains sequenced from one sample in a study of T cell repertoires in cytomegalovirus infection. TCRdb reprocessed the reads via MiXCR and lists one record per CDR3 protein. The table includes under 850,000 distinct CDR3 sequences, 35% detected once. The sample consisted of PBMCs. Receptors were obtained from a human donor in good health (CMV status not recorded). Some clones in this sample may be carry-over from other donors' samples.

V is TRBV7-8 and J is TRBJ2-5, with D possibly matching TRBD1 (6 bases). V lost 4 bases to trimming and J lost 7 bases, with 16 bases between them. Germline loops: CDR1 SGHVS, CDR2 FQNEAQ. This CDR3 comprises 14 residues. DNA of the CDR3: TGTGCCAGCAGCTCAGCCCTCCTAGGGGGGACCCAGTACTTC. This codes for CASSSALLGGTQYF.

The rearrangement uses TRBV6-1 and TRBJ2-3, with 9 positions matching TRBD2. The CDR3 extends over 15 amino acids. CDR1 is MNHNS and CDR2 is SASEGT in the germline V gene. The V gene end was trimmed by 10 bases and the J gene end by 6 bases; junction bases not matched to a gene: 14. CDR3 DNA sequence: TGTGCCACCCTGGTCCAGGGACTAGCTGCCGATACGCAGTATTTT. Protein: CATLVQGLAADTQYF.

This chain connects TRBV7-2 to TRBJ1-1, with D perhaps TRBD1 (6 bases). The CDR3 has 14 residues. V dropped 0 bases and J dropped 3 bases, with 8 bases sitting between them. Germline V gives CDR1 SGHTA, CDR2 FQGNSA. In DNA, the CDR3 is TGTGCCAGCAGCTTAGCGGGGGCTTACACTGAAGCTTTCTTT. It is translated as CASSLAGAYTEAFF.

This clonotype was counted between two and nine times. The CDR3 loop reads CASGLIPYRDVFCPLYEQYF. CDR3 nucleotide sequence: TGTGCTAGTGGTTTGATCCCCTACCGGGACGTATTTTGTCCTCTTTACGAGCAGTACTTC. V usage is TRBV12-5 and J usage is TRBJ2-7, with D tentatively TRBD1 or TRBD2 (5 bases each). This CDR3 comprises 20 residues. The V gene's germline CDR1 is LGHNT and CDR2 FRNRAP. V lost 2 bases to trimming and J lost 4 bases, with 30 bases between them.

This clonotype appeared a single time. The rearrangement joins TRBV11-2 to TRBJ2-1; 13 bases fit TRBD2. This CDR3 comprises 15 residues. Germline trimming cut 6 bases from V and 8 bases from J; bases unmatched to any gene: 7. Germline CDR1 SGHAT, CDR2 FQNNGV. The CDR3 protein is CASSFRTSGSYEQFF. The DNA of the CDR3 is TGTGCCAGCAGTTTTCGGACTAGCGGGAGCTATGAGCAGTTCTTC.

The chain has TRBV5-4 and TRBJ2-1, with 14 bases fitting TRBD2. V lost 4 bases, J lost 7 bases, and 7 bases stayed unmatched. The CDR3 totals 16 residues. Germline-derived CDR1 and CDR2 are SGHNT and YYREEE (reference sequence). CDR3 sequence: CASSVGLAGEMNEQFF. The CDR3 DNA sequence: TGTGCCAGCAGCGTGGGACTAGCGGGAGAGATGAATGAGCAGTTCTTC.

This chain uses TRBV10-3 with TRBJ2-7; D gene uncertain. The CDR3 covers 13 residues. The V end lost 6 bases, the J end lost 3 bases, and 12 bases lay between the germline ends. CDR1 ENHRY and CDR2 SYGVKD come from the germline V gene. CDR3 in DNA: TGTGCCATCAGCGGTGGGCTTCTCTACGAGCAGTACTTC. Encoded protein: CAISGGLLYEQYF.

This chain uses TRBV29-1 with TRBJ2-3, with 8 positions matching TRBD1. Germline CDR1 and CDR2: SQVTM and ANQGSEA. The CDR3 covers 16 residues. V trimming: 5 bases; J trimming: 0 bases; junction bases outside the gene matches: 10. Written as DNA, the CDR3 is TGCAGCGTTCGTCCTGGTAGACAGGGGAGCACAGATACGCAGTATTTT. Encoded protein: CSVRPGRQGSTDTQYF.